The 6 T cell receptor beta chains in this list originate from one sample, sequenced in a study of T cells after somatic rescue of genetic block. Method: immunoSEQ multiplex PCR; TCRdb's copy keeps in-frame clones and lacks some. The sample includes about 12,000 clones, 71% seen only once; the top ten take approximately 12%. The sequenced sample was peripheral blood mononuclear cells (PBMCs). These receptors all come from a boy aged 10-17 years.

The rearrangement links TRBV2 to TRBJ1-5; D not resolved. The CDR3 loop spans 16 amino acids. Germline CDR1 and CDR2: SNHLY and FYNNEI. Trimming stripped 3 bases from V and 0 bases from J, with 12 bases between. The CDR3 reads CASSDSTPYSNQPQHF. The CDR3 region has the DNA TGTGCCAGCAGTGACTCTACACCTTATAGCAATCAGCCCCAGCATTTT.

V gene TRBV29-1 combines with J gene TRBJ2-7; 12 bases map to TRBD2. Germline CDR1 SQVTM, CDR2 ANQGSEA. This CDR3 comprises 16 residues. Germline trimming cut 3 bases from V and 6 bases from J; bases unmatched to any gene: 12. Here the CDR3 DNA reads TGCAGCGTTGATAGGTGGCTAGCGGGGGGGCAGAGCGAGCAGTACTTC. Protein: CSVDRWLAGGQSEQYF.

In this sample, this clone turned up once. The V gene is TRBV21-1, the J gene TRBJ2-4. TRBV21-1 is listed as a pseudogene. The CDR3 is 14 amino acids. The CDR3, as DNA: TGTGCCCGCATTGAGATAGGGGCCAAAAACATTCAGTACTTC. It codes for CARIEIGAKNIQYF.

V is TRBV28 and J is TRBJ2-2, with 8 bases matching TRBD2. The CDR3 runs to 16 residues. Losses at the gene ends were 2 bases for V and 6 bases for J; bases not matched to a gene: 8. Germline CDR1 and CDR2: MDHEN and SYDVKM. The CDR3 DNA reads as TGTGCCAGCAGTTTACGGAGCGGGAGTATCTCCGGGGAGCTGTTTTTT. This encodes CASSLRSGSISGELFF.

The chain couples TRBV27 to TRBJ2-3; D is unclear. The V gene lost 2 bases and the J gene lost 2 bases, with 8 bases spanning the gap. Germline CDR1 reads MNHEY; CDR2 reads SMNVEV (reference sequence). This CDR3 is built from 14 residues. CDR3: CASSLPRNTDTQYF. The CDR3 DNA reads TGTGCCAGCAGTTTACCCCGTAACACAGATACGCAGTATTTT.

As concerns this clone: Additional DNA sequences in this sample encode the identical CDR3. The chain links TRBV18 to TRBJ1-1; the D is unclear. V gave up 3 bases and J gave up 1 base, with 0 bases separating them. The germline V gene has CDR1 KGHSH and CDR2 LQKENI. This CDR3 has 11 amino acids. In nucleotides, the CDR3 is TGTGCCAGCTCACCGAACACTGAAGCTTTCTTT. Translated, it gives CASSPNTEAFF.